This T cell receptor beta chain was identified in a study of post-analysis software for immune sequencing data. Whole-study findings and limits: Same-batch samples co-clustered strongly by F measure. Five TRBV segments occurring more often in patients than controls included TRBV5-6, TRBV5-1 and TRBV20-1.

The sample holds a few counts of this clonotype. What it binds is unknown. With 4 bases removed from V and 3 bases from J, the gap between germline ends came to 10 bases. This CDR3 spans 13 amino acids. Per germline, CDR1 SNHLY and CDR2 FYNNEI. Presence of unique molecular identifiers characterized the TCR beta cDNA libraries. TCRdb reprocessed the PCR reads via MiXCR and lists one record per CDR3 protein. The sample has about 460,000 distinct CDR3 sequences; under 55% are singletons. The sample taken for sequencing was blood. The V gene is TRBV2, the J gene TRBJ2-7; no firm D call. This TCR was recovered from a girl between 5 and 17 years old with multiple sclerosis. The CDR3 here is CASSANTYYEQYF. Here the CDR3 DNA reads TGTGCCAGCAGTGCAAACACGTACTACGAGCAGTACTTC.